This T cell receptor beta chain was observed in a study of T cell changes during pregnancy in multiple sclerosis (dated by TCRdb to about 2019). Regarding the complete study: The study examined how the T cell repertoire changed over the course of pregnancy in women with multiple sclerosis.

The method was the immunoSEQ multiplex PCR assay. Drawn from immuneACCESS, this table holds only the in-frame rearrangements with V and J called that TCRdb kept. Clones are partly lost; checked studies trace under half to an unresolved V gene and leave the rest unexplained. Recorded for this sample are tens of thousands of clones; roughly 90% of them occurred a single time. Under 1.5% of the sample is in the top ten clones. Note on this clone: No cognate antigen has been identified for it. Within one base of it there is no much larger clone, and no base qualities were kept.

CDR1 LGHNA and CDR2 YSLEER are derived from the germline V gene. Trimming at the junction amounts to 1 base on V and 7 bases on J, and the germline ends lie 8 bases apart. CDR3 length: 13 amino acids, cysteine to phenylalanine. Left in the record is the CDR3 DNA by itself, 39 bases read in frame from the first base. The TCR originated in a female donor with multiple sclerosis, enrolled in a pregnancy study. The sample here was peripheral blood, taken in the second trimester of pregnancy. In this chain, TRBV4-3 is recombined with TRBJ2-1; matching of 6 bases hints at TRBD1 as the D gene. The DNA is TGCGCCAGCAGCCAAGCCCAGGGGAATGAGCAGTTCTTC. The translation is CASSQAQGNEQFF.